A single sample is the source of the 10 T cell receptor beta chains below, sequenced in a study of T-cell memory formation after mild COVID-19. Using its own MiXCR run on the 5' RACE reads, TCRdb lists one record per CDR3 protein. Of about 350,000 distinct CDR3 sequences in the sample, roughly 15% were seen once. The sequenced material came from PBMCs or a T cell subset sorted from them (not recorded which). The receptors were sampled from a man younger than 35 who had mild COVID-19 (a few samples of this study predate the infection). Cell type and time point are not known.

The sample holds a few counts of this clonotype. The CDR3 here is CASSYSIGQPYTEAFF. The CDR3 DNA reads TGTGCCAGCAGTTACTCGATCGGGCAGCCATACACTGAAGCTTTCTTT. V and J are TRBV6-5 and TRBJ1-1, with D hard to call. This CDR3 comprises 16 residues. Trimming pared 0 bases from V and 3 bases from J, leaving 14 bases between. Germline lookup yields CDR1 MNHEY and CDR2 SVGAGI.

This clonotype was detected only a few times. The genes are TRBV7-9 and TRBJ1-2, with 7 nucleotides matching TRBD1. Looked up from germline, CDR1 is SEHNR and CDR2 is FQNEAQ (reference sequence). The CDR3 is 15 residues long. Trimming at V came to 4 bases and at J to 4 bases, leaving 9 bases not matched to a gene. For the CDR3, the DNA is TGTGCCAGCAGCTCCCGGGACAGATCCTTCTATGGCTACACCTTC. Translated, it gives CASSSRDRSFYGYTF.

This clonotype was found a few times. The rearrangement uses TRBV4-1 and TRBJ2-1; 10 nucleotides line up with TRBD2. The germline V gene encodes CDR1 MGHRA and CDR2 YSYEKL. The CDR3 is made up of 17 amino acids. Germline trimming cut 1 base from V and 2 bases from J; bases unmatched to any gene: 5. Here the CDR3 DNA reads TGCGCCAGCAGCCAAGCCGCCGGACTAGCGGCCTACAATGAGCAGTTCTTC. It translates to CASSQAAGLAAYNEQFF.

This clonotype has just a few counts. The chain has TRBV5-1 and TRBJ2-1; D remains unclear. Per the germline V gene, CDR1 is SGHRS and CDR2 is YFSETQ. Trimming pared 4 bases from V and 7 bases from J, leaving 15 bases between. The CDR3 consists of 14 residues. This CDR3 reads CASSIGDNKNEQFF. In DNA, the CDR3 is TGCGCCAGCAGCATAGGTGACAATAAAAATGAGCAGTTCTTC.

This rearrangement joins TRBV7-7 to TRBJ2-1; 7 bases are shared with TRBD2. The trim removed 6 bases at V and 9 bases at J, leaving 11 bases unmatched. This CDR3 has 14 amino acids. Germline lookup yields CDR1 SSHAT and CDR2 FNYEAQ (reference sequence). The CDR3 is CASSPGLPGGEQFF. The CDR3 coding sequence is TGTGCCAGCAGTCCCGGACTCCCGGGAGGTGAGCAGTTCTTC.

The CDR3 spells CASSLQGGDEQYV. The CDR3 bases are TGTGCCAGCAGCCTACAGGGAGGGGACGAGCAGTACGTC. The chain couples TRBV7-3 to TRBJ2-7; possible D gene TRBD2, 7 bases. The CDR3 contains 13 residues. Trimming took 5 bases from V and 5 from J, leaving 13 bases between them. Germline V gene data show CDR1 as SGHTA and CDR2 as FQGTGA.

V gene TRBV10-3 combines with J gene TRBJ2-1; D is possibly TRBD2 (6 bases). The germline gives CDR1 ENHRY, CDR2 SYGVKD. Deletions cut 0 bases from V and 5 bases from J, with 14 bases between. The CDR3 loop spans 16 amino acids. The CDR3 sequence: CAISESRTNENNEQFF. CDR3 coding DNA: TGTGCCATCAGTGAGTCGAGGACTAACGAGAACAATGAGCAGTTCTTC.

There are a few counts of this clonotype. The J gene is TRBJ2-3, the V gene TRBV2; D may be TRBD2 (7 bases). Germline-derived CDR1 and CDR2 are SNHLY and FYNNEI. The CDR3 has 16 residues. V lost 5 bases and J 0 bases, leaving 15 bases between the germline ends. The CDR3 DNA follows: TGTGCCAGCAGTAACCGGGGGGCCCCTAGCACAGATACGCAGTATTTT. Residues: CASSNRGAPSTDTQYF.

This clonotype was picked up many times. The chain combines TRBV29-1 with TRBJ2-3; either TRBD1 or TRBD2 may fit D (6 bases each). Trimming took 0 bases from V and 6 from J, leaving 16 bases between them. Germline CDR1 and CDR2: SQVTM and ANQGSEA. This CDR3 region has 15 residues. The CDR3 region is CSVEDWGAWADTQYF. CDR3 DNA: TGCAGCGTTGAAGACTGGGGGGCGTGGGCCGATACGCAGTATTTT.

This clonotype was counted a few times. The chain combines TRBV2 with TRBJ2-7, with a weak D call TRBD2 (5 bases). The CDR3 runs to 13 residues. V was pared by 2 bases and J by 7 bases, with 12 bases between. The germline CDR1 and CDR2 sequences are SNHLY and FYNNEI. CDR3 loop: CASSEQAQREQYV. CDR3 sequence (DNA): TGTGCCAGCAGTGAACAGGCCCAGCGGGAGCAGTACGTC.